Listed below are T cell receptor beta chains from one sample, sequenced in a study of cytomegalovirus exposure and HLA in healthy donors. Libraries were prepared by immunoSEQ multiplex PCR; TCRdb keeps only in-frame clonotypes and omits some of them. Counted here are about 150,000 clones, 80% occurring once; the ten biggest clones make up around 15%. Sequencing was carried out using PBMCs. All receptors derive from a woman in her 40s in good health and CMV-seronegative. Both conserved end residues are part of each CDR3. D genes are given only for firm matches. Clone size, where shown, is once, few, many, or a class for clones that have expanded.

-	-	TRBV6-1	TRBJ1-6	TGTGCCAGCAGTGAGCGGGGGGGACCAAGTCATAATTCACCCCTCCACTTT	CASSERGGPSHNSPLHF
-	-	TRBV2	TRBJ1-1	TGTGCCAGCAGTGGGAGGGACGCTGAAGCTTTCTTT	CASSGRDAEAFF
-	TRBD2	TRBV11-2	TRBJ2-7	TGTGCCAGCAGCTTAGAACGCGGGGGTGTCGGGTACGAGCAGTACTTC	CASSLERGGVGYEQYF
-	TRBD2	TRBV7-3	TRBJ2-5	TGTGCCAGCAGCCCCGGACTAGCGGGATCCCAAGAGACCCAGTACTTC	CASSPGLAGSQETQYF
-	-	TRBV10-3	TRBJ1-1	TGTGCCATCAGGGCCGACAGCCATGAAGCTTTCTTT	CAIRADSHEAFF
few	-	TRBV9	TRBJ2-3	TGTGCCAGCAGCGTGGGGGCCATTAGCACAGATACGCAGTATTTT	CASSVGAISTDTQYF
-	-	TRBV11-2	TRBJ2-1	TGTGCCAGCAGCGGGCCTTCGCGCAATGAGCAGTTCTTC	CASSGPSRNEQFF
-	TRBD1	TRBV7-2	TRBJ1-3	TGTGCCAGCAGCTTTCGGACAGGGGAGGCTGGAAACACCATATATTTT	CASSFRTGEAGNTIYF
-	-	TRBV2	TRBJ2-5	TGTGCCAGCATGACCGGACAGAACCAAGAGACCCAGTACTTC	CASMTGQNQETQYF
-	-	TRBV4-2	TRBJ1-1	TGTGCCAGCAGCCAATTACTCACTGAAGCTTTCTTT	CASSQLLTEAFF
-	-	TRBV6-6	TRBJ2-7	TGTGCCAGCAGACACATCCGGGAGCACGGCGAGGAGCAGTACTTC	CASRHIREHGEEQYF
-	-	TRBV19	TRBJ2-7	TGTGCCAGTAGTAGGGGCGGTAGCTCCTACGAGCAGTACTTC	CASSRGGSSYEQYF
-	TRBD2	TRBV6-1	TRBJ2-7	TGTGCCAGCAGTGCCACCGGGACTAGCGGGTCCTACGAGCAGTACTTC	CASSATGTSGSYEQYF
-	-	TRBV7-6	TRBJ1-5	TGTGCCAGCAGCAACCGGGTGGGTCAGCCCCAGCATTTT	CASSNRVGQPQHF
-	TRBD2	TRBV5-4	TRBJ2-7	TGTGCCAGCAGCCCGGGACTAGCGGGGGGCCGTGAGCAGTACTTC	CASSPGLAGGREQYF
-	TRBD1	TRBV10-3	TRBJ2-6	TGTGCCATCAGTTTCACAGGGGGACGGGGGGCCAACGTCCTGACTTTC	CAISFTGGRGANVLTF
-	-	TRBV5-6	TRBJ1-6	TGTGCCAGCAGCGGTGACATTTATAATTCACCCCTCCACTTT	CASSGDIYNSPLHF
-	-	TRBV5-6	TRBJ1-5	TGTGCCAGCAGCTTGGCAGGGGCATCGGGACAGCCCCAGCATTTT	CASSLAGASGQPQHF
-	TRBD1	TRBV4-2	TRBJ1-2	TGTGCCAGCAGCCAGCCAGGTGGGGGACAGGGAGGGGGCTACACCTTC	CASSQPGGGQGGGYTF
-	TRBD2	TRBV9	TRBJ2-5	TGTGCCAGCAGCGCATTTGGGCTAGCGGGGGGCGAGACCCAGTACTTC	CASSAFGLAGGETQYF
-	TRBD2	TRBV28	TRBJ2-7	TGTGCCAGCAGTTTATCCCCCCAAGGACTAGCGGTTTCCTACGAGCAGTACTTC	CASSLSPQGLAVSYEQYF
-	-	TRBV7-6	TRBJ2-5	TGTGCCAGCAGTAGAACTAGCAACCAAGAGACCCAGTACTTC	CASSRTSNQETQYF
-	TRBD1	TRBV7-9	TRBJ1-2	TGTGCCAGCAGCCAAGGACAGGAGGCCTATGGCTACACCTTC	CASSQGQEAYGYTF
once	-	TRBV6-1	TRBJ2-5	TGTGCCAGCTCCGGTCGGAGGGTGCAAGAGACCCAGTACTTC	CASSGRRVQETQYF
-	-	TRBV28	TRBJ2-2	TGTGCCAGCACACAGGGCGACGGCACCGGGGAGCTGTTTTTT	CASTQGDGTGELFF